The clone carrying this T cell receptor beta chain showed up just a few times. The data originate from a study of blood T cell repertoires in COVID-19. Study overall: T cells, B-cell-depleted T cells, or PBMCs supplied cDNA or gDNA.

Under the authors' procedure: Cell counts per sample came from amplifying reference gene primers. Measured with immunoSEQ multiplex PCR; TCRdb has only the in-frame clones, and not every one. Clonal size and the V and J genes are those of that table, whereas D and trimming came from the DNA. The sample shows some 87,000 clones, about 80% of them seen only once. Deletions cut 7 bases from V and 2 bases from J, with 8 bases between. Germline CDR1 MNHNY, CDR2 SVGAGI (reference sequence). The CDR3 spans 13 residues. The chain uses TRBV6-6 and TRBJ2-2; possible D gene TRBD1, 5 bases. Sequenced material: peripheral blood. This receptor was obtained from a human donor in a cohort sampled during active COVID-19. The CDR3 reads CASTRDNTGELFF. DNA for the CDR3: TGTGCCAGCACCAGGGATAACACCGGGGAGCTGTTTTTT.